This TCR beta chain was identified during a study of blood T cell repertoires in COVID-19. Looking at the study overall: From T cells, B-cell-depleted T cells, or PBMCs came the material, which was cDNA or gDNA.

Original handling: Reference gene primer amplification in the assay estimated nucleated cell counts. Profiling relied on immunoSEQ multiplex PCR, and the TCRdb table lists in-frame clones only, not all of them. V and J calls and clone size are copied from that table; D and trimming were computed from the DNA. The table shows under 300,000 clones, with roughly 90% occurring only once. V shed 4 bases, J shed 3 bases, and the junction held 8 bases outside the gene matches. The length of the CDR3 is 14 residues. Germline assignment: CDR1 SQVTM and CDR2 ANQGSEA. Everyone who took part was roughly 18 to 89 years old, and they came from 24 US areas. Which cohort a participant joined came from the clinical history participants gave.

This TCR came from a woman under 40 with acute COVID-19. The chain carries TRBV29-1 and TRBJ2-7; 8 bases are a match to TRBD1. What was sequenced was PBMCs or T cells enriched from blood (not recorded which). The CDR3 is CSVVRQGLRYEQYF. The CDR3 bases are TGCAGCGTTGTCCGACAGGGGCTCCGCTACGAGCAGTACTTC.